This T cell receptor beta chain is drawn from a study of CXCR3-negative and CXCR3-positive naive CD8 T cells. Regarding the study as a whole: It was found that naive subsets had comparable surface CD5, and TCR strength was inferred from TRB CDR3 properties. Within a donor, both naive subsets shared TRBV-TRBJ usage, unlike memory cells. Hydrophobicity of TRB CDR3s was greater in CXCR3-positive naive cells than in CXCR3-negative naive cells.

Germline CDR1 SGDLS, CDR2 YYNGEE. The CDR3 length is 13 residues. The TRB cDNA libraries were prepared by 5' RACE with UMI labels. TCRdb reprocessed the 5' RACE reads, keeping one entry per CDR3 protein, no DNA. Reported are just under 90,000 distinct CDR3 sequences; the ten largest clones contain less than 1%. In the case of this clonotype: Its antigen is not identified.

The rearrangement links TRBV9 to TRBJ2-1; checking the TCRdb D call of TRBD1 is not possible without DNA. The TCR was taken from a human donor in good health. Some clones in this sample may be carry-over from other donors' samples. Sequenced: naive CXCR3+ CD8+ T cells from blood. Indicated subset: CD45RO-CCR7+CD27+CD95- naive CD8+ T cells expressing CXCR3 (TNR3+). CDR3 sequence: CASSVVNHREQFF.